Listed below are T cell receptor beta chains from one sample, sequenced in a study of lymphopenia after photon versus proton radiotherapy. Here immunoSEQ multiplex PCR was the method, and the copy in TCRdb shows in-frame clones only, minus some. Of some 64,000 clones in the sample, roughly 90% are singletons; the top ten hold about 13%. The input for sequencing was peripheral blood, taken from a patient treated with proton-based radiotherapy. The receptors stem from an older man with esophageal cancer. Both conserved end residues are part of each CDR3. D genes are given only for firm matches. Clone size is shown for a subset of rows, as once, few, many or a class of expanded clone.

CAWSTGQGSQPQHF,TGTGCCTGGAGTACCGGACAGGGGAGTCAGCCCCAGCATTTT,TRBJ1-5,TRBD1,.,TRBV30
CASTVSANEKLFF,TGTGCCAGCACCGTAAGTGCGAACGAAAAACTGTTTTTT,TRBJ1-4,.,once,TRBV11-2
CASSLGQYQPQHF,TGCGCCAGCAGCTTGGGGCAGTATCAGCCCCAGCATTTT,TRBJ1-5,.,.,TRBV5-1
CASSYSGGRNQPQHF,TGTGCCAGCAGTTACTCGGGAGGGAGGAATCAGCCCCAGCATTTT,TRBJ1-5,.,.,TRBV6-6
CASSLIGTGELFF,TGTGCCAGCAGCTTAATAGGAACCGGGGAGCTGTTTTTT,TRBJ2-2,.,.,TRBV7-3
CAWRAQGMPSSPLHF,TGTGCCTGGAGGGCTCAGGGTATGCCGTCTTCACCCCTCCACTTT,TRBJ1-6,.,.,TRBV30
CAWSVVAGVGEAYGYTF,TGTGCCTGGAGTGTTGTAGCCGGGGTGGGGGAAGCCTATGGCTACACCTTC,TRBJ1-2,.,.,TRBV30
CASSPPGRANYGYTF,TGTGCCAGCAGCCCCCCGGGGCGGGCGAACTATGGCTACACCTTC,TRBJ1-2,.,.,TRBV6-6
CASSLNYNEQFF,TGTGCCAGCAGCTTGAACTACAATGAGCAGTTCTTC,TRBJ2-1,.,few,TRBV5-4
CASSLDRGGAYEQYF,TGCGCCAGCAGCCTAGACAGGGGCGGGGCCTACGAGCAGTACTTC,TRBJ2-7,TRBD1,.,TRBV4-3
CASSPGSAGNTIYF,TGTGCCAGCAGCCCCGGGAGCGCTGGAAACACCATATATTTT,TRBJ1-3,.,.,TRBV7-2
CASSGRVIQETQYF,TGTGCCAGCAGTGGCCGGGTTATCCAAGAGACCCAGTACTTC,TRBJ2-5,.,.,TRBV6-1
CASSLANPGDTQYF,TGCGCCAGCAGCTTGGCCAATCCCGGGGATACGCAGTATTTT,TRBJ2-3,.,.,TRBV5-1
CASSGVRAGLYNEQFF,TGTGCCAGCAGCGGAGTTCGAGCGGGCCTGTACAATGAGCAGTTCTTC,TRBJ2-1,.,.,TRBV5-6
CASMRDRNTEAFF,TGTGCCAGCATGAGGGACAGGAACACTGAAGCTTTCTTT,TRBJ1-1,TRBD1,.,TRBV2
CASSRIGQINPGYTF,TGCGCCAGCAGCCGGATAGGCCAGATCAATCCTGGCTACACCTTC,TRBJ1-2,.,.,TRBV4-1
CASSPIQRDKNIQYF,TGTGCCAGCAGCCCGATACAGCGGGACAAAAACATTCAGTACTTC,TRBJ2-4,TRBD2,.,TRBV11-2
CASSQDLGGRGTEAFF,TGCGCCAGCAGCCAAGATCTGGGAGGACGGGGCACTGAAGCTTTCTTT,TRBJ1-1,.,.,TRBV4-3
CASSDLAGGPETQYF,TGTGCCAGTAGTGATTTGGCGGGGGGGCCGGAGACCCAGTACTTC,TRBJ2-5,TRBD2,.,TRBV19
CASSPVLTSGSNEQYF,TGTGCCAGCAGCCCCGTACTGACTAGCGGGAGTAACGAGCAGTACTTC,TRBJ2-7,TRBD2,.,TRBV7-9
CASSTGSAYGYTF,TGTGCCAGCAGCACAGGGTCTGCCTATGGCTACACCTTC,TRBJ1-2,.,.,TRBV7-1
CASSHSPPNEQFF,TGTGCCAGCAGCCACAGCCCCCCGAATGAGCAGTTCTTC,TRBJ2-1,.,.,TRBV9
CASRGTSGNEQFF,TGTGCCAGTCGAGGGACTAGCGGAAATGAGCAGTTCTTC,TRBJ2-1,TRBD2,.,TRBV2
CSVERGIYNEQFF,TGCAGCGTTGAGCGGGGGATCTACAATGAGCAGTTCTTC,TRBJ2-1,TRBD2,once,TRBV29-1
CASSAGTGYSGNTIYF,TGTGCCAGCAGCGCGGGAACAGGTTACTCTGGAAACACCATATATTTT,TRBJ1-3,.,.,TRBV9
CASSFLPLAKNIQYF,TGTGCCAGCAGCTTTTTACCGTTAGCCAAAAACATTCAGTACTTC,TRBJ2-4,.,.,TRBV11-2
CASSRVHRDSLKRNTGELFF,TGCGCCAGCAGCAGGGTTCACCGGGACAGCCTAAAAAGGAACACCGGGGAGCTGTTTTTT,TRBJ2-2,TRBD1,.,TRBV5-1
CASSFYSRGTYEQYF,TGTGCCAGCAGTTTTTATTCAAGGGGCACCTACGAGCAGTACTTC,TRBJ2-7,.,.,TRBV28
CASSAHGGGAQPQHF,TGTGCCAGCAGCGCCCACGGGGGGGGTGCTCAGCCCCAGCATTTT,TRBJ1-5,.,once,TRBV7-2
CVRHARDRGFSYNEQFF,TGTGTCAGACACGCCCGGGACAGGGGGTTTTCCTACAATGAGCAGTTCTTC,TRBJ2-1,.,.,TRBV7-5
CASLDSISGKLFF,TGTGCCAGCCTAGACAGCATAAGCGGAAAACTGTTTTTT,TRBJ1-4,.,.,TRBV19
CAIRPGQDNNQPQHF,TGTGCCATCAGACCGGGACAGGATAACAATCAGCCCCAGCATTTT,TRBJ1-5,TRBD1,.,TRBV10-3
CASSKSDWDRKAFF,TGTGCCAGCAGTAAAAGTGATTGGGACAGAAAAGCTTTCTTT,TRBJ1-1,TRBD1,once,TRBV25-1
CASSLGGLAESSYEQYF,TGCGCCAGCAGCTTGGGGGGACTAGCGGAGAGCTCCTACGAGCAGTACTTC,TRBJ2-7,TRBD2,few,TRBV5-1
CATSATGASNEKLFF,TGTGCCACCAGCGCCACAGGGGCTAGTAATGAAAAACTGTTTTTT,TRBJ1-4,TRBD1,once,TRBV15
CASSGTRRLNEQFF,TGTGCCAGCAGTGGGACTAGAAGGCTTAATGAGCAGTTCTTC,TRBJ2-1,TRBD2,few,TRBV6-5
CASSQGDSYNEQFF,TGTGCCAGCAGCCAGGGGGACTCCTACAATGAGCAGTTCTTC,TRBJ2-1,.,.,TRBV4-2
CASRLGFNTEAFF,TGTGCCAGTAGGCTTGGTTTTAACACTGAAGCTTTCTTT,TRBJ1-1,.,.,TRBV19
CAISESTASSTEAFF,TGTGCCATCAGTGAGTCGACCGCTAGTAGCACTGAAGCTTTCTTT,TRBJ1-1,.,.,TRBV10-3
CASSLRTSGRGNEQFF,TGTGCCAGCAGCCTACGGACTAGCGGGAGGGGTAATGAGCAGTTCTTC,TRBJ2-1,TRBD2,once,TRBV7-8
CASSLVSGRGEKLFF,TGTGCCAGCAGCTTAGTTTCCGGAAGGGGTGAAAAACTGTTTTTT,TRBJ1-4,.,.,TRBV7-9
CASSPDRVNGYTF,TGTGCCAGCAGCCCGGACAGGGTAAATGGCTACACCTTC,TRBJ1-2,TRBD1,.,TRBV7-2
CASSYGGSSYNEQFF,TGTGCCAGCAGTTACGGTGGCAGCTCCTACAATGAGCAGTTCTTC,TRBJ2-1,.,.,TRBV6-6
CASSPEIGGRSKQFF,TGTGCCAGCAGCCCCGAAATTGGGGGGAGGAGTAAGCAGTTCTTC,TRBJ2-1,.,.,TRBV7-6
CASSQDFLLGTYEQYF,TGCGCCAGCAGCCAAGATTTCCTCCTTGGGACCTACGAGCAGTACTTC,TRBJ2-7,.,.,TRBV4-3
CASSVGDRLPNEKLFF,TGTGCCAGCAGCGTAGGTGACAGGCTCCCTAATGAAAAACTGTTTTTT,TRBJ1-4,.,.,TRBV9